The clone carrying this T cell receptor beta chain was counted between two and nine times. Its antigen is undetermined. The germline gives CDR1 WSHSY, CDR2 SAAADI. With 5 bases removed from V and 5 bases from J, the gap between germline ends came to 16 bases. This CDR3 spans 14 amino acids. Separate cDNA molecules each had unique molecular identifiers attached to them. TCRdb redid the calling of the 5' RACE reads with MiXCR, one entry per CDR3 protein. The top ten clones hold roughly 3% of a sample with approximately 65,000 distinct CDR3 sequences, about 11% of them seen once. This specimen comes from a study of early T cells in non-severe SARS-CoV-2 infection. Study details: Chains were unpaired, as sequencing was done on bulk RNA from unsorted whole blood. Findings and caveats of the study: The matching step, a VDJdb search, favored anti-spike CD8 responses and missed private and CD4 specificities.

The sequence came from an adult who was a healthcare worker with PCR-confirmed SARS-CoV-2 infection or an uninfected control (not recorded which). Sequences were derived from whole blood, sampled at baseline. The chain carries TRBV10-2 and TRBJ2-7, with D perhaps matching TRBD1 (6 bases). CDR3 nucleotides: TGCGCCAGCAGTAGATCTCTGGGGGCCAACGAGCAGTACTTC. Translating it yields CASSRSLGANEQYF.